One sample yielded the 24 T cell receptor beta chains listed below, sequenced in a study of T cells in Graves' hyperthyroidism and ophthalmopathy. Researchers took RNA transcripts and amplified the TCR beta CDR3 regions from them. The HTBI primer set drove a first-round RT-PCR of the TCR CDR3. TCRdb recomputed calls from the multiplex PCR reads with MiXCR, one row per CDR3 protein. The table lists hundreds of thousands of distinct CDR3 sequences, 13% to 15% of them singletons. The sample was blood. These TCRs come from a woman aged 60-70 years with Graves' ophthalmopathy.

There are a few counts of this clonotype. V gene TRBV9 combines with J gene TRBJ2-1; D is perhaps TRBD2 (6 bases). This CDR3 is built from 15 residues. V lost 4 bases to trimming and J lost 2 bases, with 13 bases between them. Germline V gives CDR1 SGDLS, CDR2 YYNGEE. CDR3 sequence (DNA): TGTGCCAGCAGCTATGAGCGGGCACCCTACAATGAGCAGTTCTTC. This sequence encodes CASSYERAPYNEQFF. The variable domain in full, completed from reference TRBV9 and TRBJ2-1, reads DSGVTQTPKHLITATGQRVTLRCSPRSGDLSVYWYQQSLDQGLQFLIQYYNGEERAKGNILERFSAQQFPDLHSELNLSSLELGDSALYFCASSYERAPYNEQFFGPGTRLTVL.

The chain combines TRBV20-1 with TRBJ2-1; D is undetermined. Germline V gene sequence: CDR1 DFQATT, CDR2 SNEGSKA (reference sequence). The V and J ends lost 0 bases and 8 bases respectively, with 14 bases between them. The CDR3 runs 14 residues. This CDR3 is CSARDGKRVDEQFF. The CDR3 DNA sequence: TGCAGTGCTAGAGACGGTAAAAGAGTCGATGAGCAGTTCTTC.

In this sample, this clonotype turned up a few times. The chain recombines TRBV11-1 with TRBJ2-4; tentative D call: TRBD2 (5 bases). Germline lookup yields CDR1 SGHAT and CDR2 FQDESV (reference sequence). This CDR3 is 12 amino acids long. The CDR3 spells CATRGVKNIQYF. The DNA of the CDR3 is TGTGCTACCCGGGGTGTCAAAAACATTCAGTACTTC.

V gene TRBV7-2 combines with J gene TRBJ2-3, with TRBD2 identical over 13 bases. Germline V gene data show CDR1 as SGHTA and CDR2 as FQGNSA. This CDR3 region has 16 residues. J lost 6 bases, V lost 4 bases, and 7 bases had no gene match. CDR3 DNA sequence: TGTGCCAGCAGCTCCGGGACTAGCGGGACAGGGGATACGCAGTATTTT. Amino acids: CASSSGTSGTGDTQYF.

The chain couples TRBV20-1 to TRBJ1-5, with 8 bases aligning to TRBD1. CDR3 size: 13 residues. V lost 5 bases to trimming and J lost 4 bases; unmatched junction nucleotides: 4. Germline CDR1 is DFQATT and CDR2 is SNEGSKA (reference sequence). This chain's CDR3 is CSASQGDNQPQHF. The CDR3, as DNA: TGCAGTGCTTCACAGGGGGATAATCAGCCCCAGCATTTT.

Regarding this clonotype: The germline gene is not matched at one end of the junction; a read error may be the cause. The chain links TRBV27 to TRBJ2-1; D tentatively reads TRBD1 or TRBD2 (7 bases each). This CDR3 has 15 residues. Germline CDR1 is MNHEY and CDR2 is SMNVEV (reference sequence). The CDR3, as DNA: TGTGCCAGCAGCCGCAGGGGGGGGGGTCTCAATGAGCAGCTCTTC. Translating gives CASSRRGGGLNEQLF.

The sample holds many counts of this clonotype. The chain recombines TRBV28 with TRBJ2-2; 14 nucleotides line up with TRBD2. The germline V gene encodes CDR1 MDHEN and CDR2 SYDVKM. This CDR3 region has 18 residues. Trimming removed 6 bases from V and 5 bases from J; junction bases left unmatched: 11. The CDR3 DNA reads as TGTGCCAGCAGCCATCAGGGACTAGCGGGAGTAGGTACCGGGGAGCTGTTTTTT. Protein: CASSHQGLAGVGTGELFF.

This clonotype was recorded a few times. V and J are TRBV27 and TRBJ2-1; D call uncertain. Trimming shortened V by 5 bases and J by 3 bases, and 11 bases separated the two germline ends. The CDR3 is 14 amino acids. Germline V CDR1 and CDR2: MNHEY, SMNVEV (reference sequence). The CDR3 loop is CASSLLESYNEQFF. CDR3 bases: TGTGCCAGCAGTCTGCTAGAGAGCTACAATGAGCAGTTCTTC.

This clonotype occurred many times. In DNA form, the CDR3 reads TGTGCCAGCAGCTTAGAAGTAGCCAGGGGAAATTCACCCCTCCACTTT. It encodes CASSLEVARGNSPLHF. The chain is built from TRBV7-2 and TRBJ1-6; perhaps TRBD1 as D (6 bases). The CDR3 has 16 amino acids. The V gene lost 1 base and the J gene lost 7 bases, with 14 bases spanning the gap. Germline V gives CDR1 SGHTA, CDR2 FQGNSA.

The gene calls are TRBV7-3 and TRBJ2-7; maybe TRBD1 (6 bases). This CDR3 spans 16 amino acids. Trimming cost V 2 bases and J 2 bases, with 16 bases left between them. Per germline, CDR1 SGHTA and CDR2 FQGTGA. This CDR3 is CASSLGQHPWTYEQYF. Written as DNA, the CDR3 is TGTGCCAGCAGCTTAGGACAGCACCCTTGGACCTACGAGCAGTACTTC.

CDR3 DNA sequence: TGCAGCGCCTCAGACAGCCTCTCTGGGGCCAACGTCCTGACTTTC. It specifies CSASDSLSGANVLTF. The rearrangement uses TRBV29-1 and TRBJ2-6; D is perhaps TRBD1 (5 bases). The germline V and J ends were trimmed by 7 bases and 0 bases, with 13 bases remaining between them. This CDR3 has 15 residues. Germline V gene data show CDR1 as SQVTM and CDR2 as ANQGSEA.

This clonotype was seen many times. The gene calls are TRBV18 and TRBJ2-3; D is uncertain. The V gene's germline CDR1 is KGHSH and CDR2 LQKENI. The CDR3 covers 16 residues. V was pared by 2 bases and J by 0 bases, with 12 bases between. CDR3 residues: CASSPWQAASTDTQYF. The CDR3 region has the DNA TGTGCCAGCTCACCATGGCAGGCGGCTAGCACAGATACGCAGTATTTT.

This clonotype was counted ten times or more. The CDR3 here is CASSQATVATNEKLFF. CDR3 nucleotides: TGTGCCAGCAGCCAAGCCACCGTTGCAACTAATGAAAAACTGTTTTTT. The gene calls are TRBV3-1 and TRBJ1-4; D is unresolved. V dropped 1 base and J dropped 0 bases, with 9 bases sitting between them. Germline V gives CDR1 LGHDT, CDR2 YNNKEL (reference sequence). CDR3 length equals 16 residues.

In this sample, this clonotype turned up many times. The chain links TRBV28 to TRBJ1-5, with D possibly matching TRBD1 (5 bases). V was clipped by 6 bases and J by 4 bases, with 16 bases between them. CDR1 and CDR2 (germline): MDHEN, SYDVKM. The CDR3 sequence is 15 residues long. The CDR3 sequence is CASSPGGVSNQPQHF. The CDR3 coding sequence is TGTGCCAGCAGCCCCGGGGGGGTCAGTAATCAGCCCCAGCATTTT.

As concerns this clonotype: Given a much more abundant clone one base away, this may be a read error. This chain joins TRBV18 and TRBJ2-5; unclear D gene. The DNA end is a closer match to TRBJ2-1, so the J assignment may be wrong. CDR1 KGHSH and CDR2 LQKENI come from the germline V gene. There are 13 residues in the CDR3. The CDR3 spells CASSSRLQETQFF. CDR3 bases: TGTGCCAGCTCATCCCGGCTCCAAGAGACCCAGTTCTTC.

The rearrangement joins TRBV2 to TRBJ2-7; 8 bases are a match to TRBD1. Per the germline V gene, CDR1 is SNHLY and CDR2 is FYNNEI. V was clipped by 6 bases and J by 3 bases; unmatched bases: 4. This CDR3 region has 13 residues. The CDR3: CASSQGQVYEQYF. The DNA of the CDR3 is TGTGCCAGCAGCCAGGGACAGGTCTACGAGCAGTACTTC.

Ten or more counts support this clonotype. The chain links TRBV28 to TRBJ2-2; D is unresolved. Between the trimmed V and J ends, which lost 3 bases and 0 bases, there was a span of 11 bases. The germline CDR1 and CDR2 sequences are MDHEN and SYDVKM. This CDR3 is built from 16 residues. The CDR3 is CASSFGRSPNTGELFF. CDR3 coding DNA: TGTGCCAGCAGTTTCGGAAGGAGCCCGAACACCGGGGAGCTGTTTTTT. The full variable domain, rest sourced from reference TRBV28 and TRBJ2-2, is DVKVTQSSRYLVKRTGEKVFLECVQDMDHENMFWYRQDPGLGLRLIYFSYDVKMKEKGDIPEGYSVSREKKERFSLILESASTNQTSMYLCASSFGRSPNTGELFFGEGSRLTVL.

The CDR3 DNA sequence: TGTGCCAGCCGAGAGGCGTATGAAGCTTTCTTT. It encodes CASREAYEAFF. The chain combines TRBV11-2 with TRBJ1-1, with D unclear. Between the trimmed V and J ends, which lost 8 bases and 7 bases, there was a span of 11 bases. Germline V gene data show CDR1 as SGHAT and CDR2 as FQNNGV. The CDR3 runs 11 residues.

There are many counts of this clonotype. The chain employs TRBV7-9 and TRBJ2-1; D is perhaps TRBD2 (5 bases). Germline CDR1 is SEHNR and CDR2 is FQNEAQ (reference sequence). The V end lost 5 bases, the J end lost 6 bases, and 8 bases lay between the germline ends. This CDR3 spans 12 amino acids. The CDR3 DNA is TGTGCCAGCAGCGATACTAGCAATGAGCAGTTCTTC. Its translation: CASSDTSNEQFF.

This clonotype was seen at least ten times. The chain couples TRBV6-2 or TRBV6-3 to TRBJ1-1, with D unresolved. CDR1 and CDR2 from the germline V gene are MNHEY and SVGEGT. V was pared by 3 bases and J by 3 bases, with 8 bases between. The CDR3 has 13 amino acids. CDR3: CASSYAPYTEAFF. Here the CDR3 DNA reads TGTGCCAGCAGTTATGCTCCGTACACTGAAGCTTTCTTT.

This clonotype was detected ten times or more. This chain joins TRBV6-1 and TRBJ2-7; 11 bases are a match to TRBD2. The ends lost 2 bases at V and 0 bases at J; junction bases unmatched: 15. The CDR3 extends over 20 amino acids. The germline V gene has CDR1 MNHNS and CDR2 SASEGT. CDR3 protein: CASSESWLAGGRFVSYEQYF. Here the CDR3 DNA reads TGTGCCAGCAGTGAAAGTTGGCTAGCGGGAGGTAGATTCGTCTCCTACGAGCAGTACTTC.

Many counts were recorded for this clonotype. The chain carries TRBV20-1 and TRBJ2-5, with TRBD2 identical over 9 bases. V lost 1 base and J lost 4; bases outside the gene matches: 7. Germline lookup yields CDR1 DFQATT and CDR2 SNEGSKA (reference sequence). This CDR3 is built from 15 residues. This chain's CDR3 is CSARVTSGPGETQYF. The CDR3 DNA is TGCAGTGCTAGAGTGACTAGCGGCCCGGGAGAGACCCAGTACTTC.

J is TRBJ2-7 and V is TRBV5-1, with D possibly TRBD2 on 6 matching bases. Deletions cut 5 bases from V and 2 bases from J, with 11 bases between. Germline V gene sequence: CDR1 SGHRS, CDR2 YFSETQ. This CDR3 is 13 amino acids long. CDR3 region: CASRRGGTYEQYF. The CDR3 DNA reads TGCGCCAGCAGACGCGGAGGGACCTACGAGCAGTACTTC.

This clonotype was seen many times. The CDR3 nucleotides read TGTGCCAGCAGTCCCCAACTCGCGGAATTATACAATGAGCAGTTCTTC. Its protein is CASSPQLAELYNEQFF. V usage is TRBV28 and J usage is TRBJ2-1; the D is unclear. V dropped 5 bases and J dropped 4 bases, with 18 bases sitting between them. The CDR3 has 16 amino acids. Germline V gives CDR1 MDHEN, CDR2 SYDVKM.